One and the same sample provided the 10 T cell receptor beta chains below, sequenced in a study of T-cell reconstitution after alpha-beta-depleted transplantation in children. Researchers prepared the TCRbeta library using unique molecular identifiers, the study reports. Each CDR3 protein gets one entry after TCRdb re-called the PCR reads with MiXCR. In the table there are approximately 1,000,000 distinct CDR3 sequences, 25% to 35% of which are singletons. Source: PBMCs, mostly from graft donor cells, taken 360 days after TCRalphabeta/CD19-depleted stem cell transplant. These receptor sequences come from a boy less than two years old who had a stem cell transplant for SCID, so the T cells may come from the graft donor.

This clonotype was detected only a few times. This chain uses TRBV5-1 with TRBJ2-2, with TRBD1 matching over 8 bases. The J segment lost 7 bases and the V segment lost 0 bases, leaving 5 bases of the junction unmatched. The CDR3 is 15 amino acids. Germline V gene sequence: CDR1 SGHRS, CDR2 YFSETQ. The CDR3 bases are TGCGCCAGCAGCTTGGTTCCAGACAGGGGCGGGGAGCTGTTTTTT. This gives the protein CASSLVPDRGGELFF.

This clonotype has only a few counts. V gene TRBV11-1 combines with J gene TRBJ2-2, with 11 bases aligning to TRBD2. In germline, CDR1 is SGHAT, CDR2 FQDESV (reference sequence). The CDR3 spans 18 residues. Losses at the gene ends were 4 bases for V and 2 bases for J; bases not matched to a gene: 9. CDR3 sequence reads: CASSSRLGTSGNTGELFF. CDR3 nucleotides: TGTGCCAGCAGCTCTCGCCTCGGGACTAGCGGCAACACCGGGGAGCTGTTTTTT.

This clonotype appeared a few times. V and J are TRBV6-5 and TRBJ2-7, with TRBD2 matching 14 bases. From germline, CDR1 is MNHEY and CDR2 SVGAGI. The trim removed 4 bases at V and 4 bases at J, leaving 12 bases unmatched. There are 18 residues in the CDR3. For the CDR3, the DNA is TGTGCCAGCAGTTTTCACCGACTAGCGGGGGGGCCAGGGTACGAGCAGTACTTC. This translates into CASSFHRLAGGPGYEQYF.

This clonotype showed up just a few times. The chain carries TRBV18 and TRBJ2-7, with a possible D match to TRBD1 (6 bases). The V gene lost 4 bases and the J gene lost 2 bases, with 9 bases spanning the gap. From germline, CDR1 is KGHSH and CDR2 LQKENI. The CDR3 sequence is 13 residues long. DNA for the CDR3: TGTGCCAGCTCACAGCAGGGGACCTACGAGCAGTACTTC. Its protein product is CASSQQGTYEQYF.

The rearrangement links TRBV3-1 to TRBJ1-1; no definite D call. The V end was cut by 2 bases, the J end by 0 bases, with 7 bases between. The germline CDR1 and CDR2 sequences are LGHDT and YNNKEL (reference sequence). The CDR3 is made up of 14 amino acids. CDR3 DNA sequence: TGTGCCAGCAGCCAAAACACAGTGAACACTGAAGCTTTCTTT. Protein sequence: CASSQNTVNTEAFF.

The chain recombines TRBV7-9 with TRBJ2-1, with 8 bases lining up with TRBD1. After removal of 2 bases from V and 8 bases from J, the junction contained 11 bases not matched to a gene. Germline CDR1 SEHNR, CDR2 FQNEAQ (reference sequence). The CDR3 is 16 residues long. The CDR3 sequence is CASSLHLGQGRYEQFF. CDR3 sequence (DNA): TGTGCCAGCAGCTTACACCTAGGACAGGGACGCTATGAGCAGTTCTTC. Variable domain in full (rest from reference TRBV7-9 and TRBJ2-1): DTGVSQNPRHKITKRGQNVTFRCDPISEHNRLYWYRQTLGQGPEFLTYFQNEAQLEKSRLLSDRFSAERPKGSFSTLEIQRTEQGDSAMYLCASSLHLGQGRYEQFFGPGTRLTVL.

The gene calls are TRBV6-2 or TRBV6-3 and TRBJ2-2; D might be TRBD1 (6 bases). Germline CDR1 MNHEY, CDR2 SVGEGT. There are 14 residues in the CDR3. V was clipped by 5 bases and J by 2 bases, with 9 bases between them. CDR3 bases: TGTGCCAGCAGTAGGACAGTCAACACCGGGGAGCTGTTTTTT. It codes for CASSRTVNTGELFF.

This sequence joins TRBV21-1 and TRBJ1-1; TRBD1 was called by the table and not checked on the DNA. TRBV21-1 is a recognized pseudogene. The CDR3 is 17 amino acids. CDR3 DNA sequence: TGTGCCAGCAGCAAGCCCGACAGGAGGAGATGGTACACTGAAGCTTTCTTT. It specifies CASSKPDRRRWYTEAFF.

This clonotype showed up just a few times. The chain links TRBV7-2 to TRBJ2-3; D is possibly TRBD1 (6 bases). Germline assignment: CDR1 SGHTA and CDR2 FQGNSA. The CDR3 covers 18 residues. The V end lost 0 bases, the J end lost 4 bases, and 20 bases lay between the germline ends. CDR3 coding DNA: TGTGCCAGCAGCTTAGCTTTTCGACAGGCGGCCTGGGCAGATACGCAGTATTTT. This gives the protein CASSLAFRQAAWADTQYF.

The rearrangement links TRBV12-3 or TRBV12-4 to TRBJ2-7; D gene uncertain. V was shortened by 2 bases and J by 7 bases, with 12 bases between the two germline ends. The CDR3 spans 13 residues. The CDR3, as DNA: TGTGCCAGCAGTTTACGCATCCCGCTGGAGCAGTACTTC. Translation: CASSLRIPLEQYF.